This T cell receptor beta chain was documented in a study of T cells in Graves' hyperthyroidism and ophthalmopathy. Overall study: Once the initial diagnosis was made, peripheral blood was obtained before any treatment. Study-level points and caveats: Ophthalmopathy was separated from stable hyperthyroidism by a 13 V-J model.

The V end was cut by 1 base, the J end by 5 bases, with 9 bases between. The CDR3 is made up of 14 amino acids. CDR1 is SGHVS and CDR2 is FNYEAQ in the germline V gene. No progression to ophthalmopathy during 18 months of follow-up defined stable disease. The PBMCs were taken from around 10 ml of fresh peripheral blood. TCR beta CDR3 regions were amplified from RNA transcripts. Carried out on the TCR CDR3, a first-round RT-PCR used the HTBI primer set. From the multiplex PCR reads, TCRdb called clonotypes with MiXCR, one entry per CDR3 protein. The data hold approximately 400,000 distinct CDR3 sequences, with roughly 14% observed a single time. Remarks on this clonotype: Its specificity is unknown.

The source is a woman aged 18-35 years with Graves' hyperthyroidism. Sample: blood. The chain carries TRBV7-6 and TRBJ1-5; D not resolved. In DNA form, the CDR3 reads TGTGCCAGCAGCTTAGAGCCTAATCATCAGCCCCAGCATTTT. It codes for CASSLEPNHQPQHF.